This T cell receptor (beta chain) was identified during a study of T cell repertoires in cytomegalovirus infection. In the study overall: CMV infection together with matching HLA type was indicated by public TCR beta signatures.

This clonotype has a handful of counts. TCRdb processed the reads anew with MiXCR; each CDR3 protein has one entry. The sample shows roughly 230,000 distinct CDR3 sequences, roughly 20% of them seen only once. The germline V and J ends were trimmed by 5 bases and 3 bases, with 13 bases remaining between them. The germline CDR1 and CDR2 sequences are SGHVS and FNYEAQ. This CDR3 region has 15 residues. The rearrangement joins TRBV7-6 to TRBJ1-4; D might be TRBD1 (6 bases). Sequencing was carried out using CD8+ T cells from PBMCs. The clonotype originates from a human donor in good health (CMV status not recorded). Some clones in this sample may be carry-over from other donors' samples. The CDR3 region is CASSPTGMANEKLFF. CDR3 nucleotide sequence: TGTGCCAGCAGCCCAACAGGGATGGCTAATGAAAAACTGTTTTTT.